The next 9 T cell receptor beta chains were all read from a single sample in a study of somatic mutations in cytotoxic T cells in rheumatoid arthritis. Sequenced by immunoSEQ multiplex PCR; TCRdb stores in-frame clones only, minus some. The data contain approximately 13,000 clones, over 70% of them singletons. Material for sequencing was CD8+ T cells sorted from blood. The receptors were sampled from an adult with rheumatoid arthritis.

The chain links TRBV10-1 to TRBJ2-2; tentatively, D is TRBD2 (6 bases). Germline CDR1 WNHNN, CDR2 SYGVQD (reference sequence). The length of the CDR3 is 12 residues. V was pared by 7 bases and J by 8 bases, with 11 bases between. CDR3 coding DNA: TGCGCCAGCATGGGGCGGGAAGGGGAGCTGTTTTTT. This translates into CASMGREGELFF.

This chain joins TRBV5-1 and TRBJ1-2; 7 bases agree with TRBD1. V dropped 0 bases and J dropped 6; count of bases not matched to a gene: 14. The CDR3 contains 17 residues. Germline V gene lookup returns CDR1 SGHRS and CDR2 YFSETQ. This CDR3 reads CASSLESEFGTVHGYTF. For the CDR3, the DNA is TGCGCCAGCAGCTTGGAATCAGAGTTCGGGACAGTCCATGGCTACACCTTC.

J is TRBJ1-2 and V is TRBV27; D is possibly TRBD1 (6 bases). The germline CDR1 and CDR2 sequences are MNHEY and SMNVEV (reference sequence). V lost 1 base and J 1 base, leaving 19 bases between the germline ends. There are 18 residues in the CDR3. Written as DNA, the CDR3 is TGTGCCAGCAGTTTATACGGGCCAGGGGAAGGGGATAACTATGGCTACACCTTC. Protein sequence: CASSLYGPGEGDNYGYTF.

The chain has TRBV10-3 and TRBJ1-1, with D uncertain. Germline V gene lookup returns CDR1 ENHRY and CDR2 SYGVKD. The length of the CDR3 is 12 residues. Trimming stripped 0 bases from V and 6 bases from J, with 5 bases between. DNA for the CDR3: TGTGCCATCAGTGAGTCGGCACCTGAAGCTTTCTTT. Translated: CAISESAPEAFF.

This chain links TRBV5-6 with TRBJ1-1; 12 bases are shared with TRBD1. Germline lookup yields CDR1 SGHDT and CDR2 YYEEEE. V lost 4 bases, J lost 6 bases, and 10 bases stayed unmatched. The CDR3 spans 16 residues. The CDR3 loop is CASSAGTGGRISEAFF. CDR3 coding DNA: TGTGCCAGCAGCGCAGGGACAGGGGGCAGGATCTCTGAAGCTTTCTTT.

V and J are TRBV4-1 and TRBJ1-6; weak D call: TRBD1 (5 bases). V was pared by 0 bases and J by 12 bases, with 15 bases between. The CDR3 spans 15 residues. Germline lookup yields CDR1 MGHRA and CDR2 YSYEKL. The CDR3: CASSQDGGTARPLHF. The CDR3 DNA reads TGCGCCAGCAGCCAAGATGGTGGGACGGCGAGACCCCTCCACTTT.

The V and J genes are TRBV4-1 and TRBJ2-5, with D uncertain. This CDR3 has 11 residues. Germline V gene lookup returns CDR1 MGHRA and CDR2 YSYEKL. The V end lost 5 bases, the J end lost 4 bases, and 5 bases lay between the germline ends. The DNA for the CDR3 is TGCGCCAGCAGCAAGGGAGAGACCCAGTACTTC. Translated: CASSKGETQYF.

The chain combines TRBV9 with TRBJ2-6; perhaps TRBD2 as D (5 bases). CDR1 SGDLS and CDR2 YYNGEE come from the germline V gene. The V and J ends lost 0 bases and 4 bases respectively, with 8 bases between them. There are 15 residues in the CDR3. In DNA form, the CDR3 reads TGTGCCAGCAGCGTAGACGGGGAGGGGGCCAACGTCCTGACTTTC. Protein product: CASSVDGEGANVLTF.

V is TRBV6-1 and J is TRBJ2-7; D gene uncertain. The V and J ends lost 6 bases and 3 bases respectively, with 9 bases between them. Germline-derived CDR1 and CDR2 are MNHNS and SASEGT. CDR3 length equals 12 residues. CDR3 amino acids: CASSPAGYEQYF. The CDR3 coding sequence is TGTGCCAGCAGCCCGGCCGGCTACGAGCAGTACTTC.